The sequence of this T cell receptor (beta chain) was determined in a study of shared clonotypes between healthy human individuals (dated by TCRdb to the early 2020s). Study-wide context: The cohort included a few men and a couple of women between 18 and 49 years of age. For each donor, CD4 naive and CD4 memory were each given three plates, CD8 naive was given two plates, and CD8 memory was given one plate. To estimate repertoire size and how much clonotypes are shared between individuals, the study performed deep sequencing of blood TCR repertoires from roughly five healthy adults. To increase sequencing depth and limit assay-specific biases, different laboratories used diverse techniques to prepare libraries and sequence TCR repertoires. Leukapheresis yielded between about 0.85 and 10 billion PBMCs per donor.

V and J are trimmed by 0 bases and 3 bases, and the gene matches miss 1 base of the junction. The CDR3, cysteine through phenylalanine, is 15 amino acids long. This entry keeps only the CDR3 DNA: 45 bases, framed from base 1. CDR1 and CDR2 (MNHEY, SVGAGI) derive from the germline V gene. Points on this clone: It lacks a known antigen. No clone much larger than this one lies a single base away; base qualities are absent.

CD8 naive samples were CD45RO-negative cells positively selected for CCR7, giving a CD45RA+CCR7+ population that excluded TemRA cells. Healthy HIV-negative adults with no recently reported acute infections or vaccinations were included as donors. Every donor was a Caucasian adult residing in Nashville, Tennessee, USA. Blood was obtained by leukapheresis, after which PBMCs were separated by Ficoll-Histopaque density gradient centrifugation and cryopreserved in liquid nitrogen vapor phase. Analytical flow cytometry was used to check the purity and quantity of every magnetically sorted T cell population. Genomic DNA was isolated from every sorted fraction and measured by UV absorbance on a Nanodrop 2000c. Using the deep immunoSEQ assay, multiplex PCR amplified TCR CDR3 regions from genomic DNA. Extracted genomic DNA from each cell subset was distributed evenly across all wells of several immunoSEQ 96-well plates, and each plate was treated as a replicate. For sorted subsets, roughly 190 ng of genomic DNA, equivalent to some 33,000 T cell genomes, went into each replicate PCR. Purified libraries were quantified with a Qubit 3.0 fluorometer, sized on a Bioanalyzer 2100, and re-quantified with the KAPA Library Quantification kit. Every immunoSEQ 96-well plate was sequenced on a separate single-read 150-cycle Illumina NextSeq 550 flow cell. The paper's data handling went like this. Because the immunoSEQ output held only junctional sequences and lacked quality scores, the filtering could not match the filtering applied to full-length reads. To assign V/J genes and CDR3, sequences were annotated against IMGT germline references using PyIR, a Python wrapper for IgBLAST v1.9. Reads with weak V/J assignments (E-value above 1e-6), missing CDR3, stop codons, out-of-frame junctions, or ambiguous translated residues were removed. V3J clonotypes were defined as sequences sharing an identical inferred V gene, J gene, and CDR3 amino acid sequence. To compute the percentage overlap between repertoires, the number of shared unique clonotypes was divided by the size of the smaller repertoire. Repertoire richness was assessed with RTK rarefaction, the Chao1 estimator, and Recon v2.1 estimates of unobserved clonotypes. Generation probabilities were computed with OLGA for all TCRbeta clonotypes obtained by the gDNA method from a few donors. TCRdb provides this immuneACCESS table in a form limited to in-frame rearrangements. Some clones are lacking; in checked studies, under half of them reflect an unresolved V gene, and why the rest are absent is not known. V and J calls and clone size are given by that table; D and trimming were obtained from the DNA. The sample data list about 2.1 million clones, and around 93% of these were observed just once. Around 1.7% of the sample lies in the top ten.

The study at large found these results: Estimated clonotype richness was generally larger for naive than for memory subsets. When several donors were compared, the shared fraction of clonotypes was 5% to 6.5% for naive CD4, roughly 3.3% for naive CD8, roughly 2.3% for memory CD4, and 0.35% to 0.4% for memory CD8. Sampling was limited to blood, and TCR repertoires in tissue likely differ from TCR repertoires in blood. Based on pairwise subsampling, the degree of clonotype sharing among donors was expected to be affected by sequencing depth. Compared with non-shared clonotypes, clonotypes shared by all four sorted-subset donors had higher generation probabilities. Because the study included only a small number of donors, the genetic and exposure-history diversity represented was limited. Incomplete sequencing was indicated by rarefaction of sorted-subset datasets, despite the large sequencing depth.

The chain couples TRBV6-5 to TRBJ2-7; TRBD2 fits 11 bases in the junction. The clonotype originates from a man younger than 35 in good health. Some clones in this sample may be carry-over from other donors' samples. The sample taken for sequencing was naive CD8+ T cells from PBMCs. The intended sense of this specimen's cell subset or site label: CD45RA+CCR7+. The nucleotide sequence reads as follows: TGTGCCAGCAGTTACTCGACTAGCGGGGACTACGAGCAGTACTTC. The translation is CASSYSTSGDYEQYF.